Each of the 24 T cell receptor beta chains below was sequenced from the same sample in a study of vaccination and CD4 T cells after COVID-19. Specified treatment: approximately 11-day PBMC culture with coronavirus spike peptide pools or control peptides (ViraFEST assay). These receptors are not linked to any known antigen. Sequencing of the DNA from cultured CD4+ T cells was carried out with the Oncomine TCR Beta short-read assay. TCRdb used MiXCR to reprocess the PCR reads, holding one entry per CDR3 protein. The sample contains around 15,000 distinct CDR3 sequences, 44% of which appear only once. The specimen comprised CD4+ T cells from blood, cultured in vitro, sampled after SARS-CoV-2 vaccination. The receptors shown here come from a human donor who had recovered from COVID-19.

This clonotype has a handful of counts. The CDR3 loop is CASSVRGDTEAFF. In nucleotides, the CDR3 is TGTGCCAGCAGCGTCCGGGGGGACACTGAAGCTTTCTTT. This chain connects TRBV7-3 to TRBJ1-1, with TRBD1 as a possible D gene (5 bases). CDR1 is SGHTA, CDR2 FQGTGA, per germline. V was pared by 5 bases and J by 3 bases, with 10 bases between. The CDR3 has 13 residues.

The count of this clonotype is one. The rearrangement uses TRBV28 and TRBJ2-3; D is possibly TRBD2 (6 bases). Between the trimmed V and J ends, which lost 6 bases and 2 bases, there was a span of 15 bases. Germline-derived CDR1 and CDR2 are MDHEN and SYDVKM. The CDR3 sequence is 15 residues long. The DNA for the CDR3 is TGTGCCAGCAGAGCTAGCGTTTCCTTCACAGATACGCAGTATTTT. This gives the protein CASRASVSFTDTQYF.

This clonotype appeared a single time. The chain has TRBV18 and TRBJ1-2; 8 positions match TRBD1. The CDR3 length is 15 residues. V trimming: 3 bases; J trimming: 5 bases; junction bases outside the gene matches: 8. Germline V gene data show CDR1 as KGHSH and CDR2 as LQKENI. CDR3 nucleotides: TGTGCCAGCTCACCCGGGACAGGTCAGGAATATGGCTACACCTTC. This codes for CASSPGTGQEYGYTF. Complete variable domain (other parts from reference TRBV18 and TRBJ1-2): NAGVMQNPRHLVRRRGQEARLRCSPMKGHSHVYWYRQLPEEGLKFMVYLQKENIIDESGMPKERFSAEFPKEGPSILRIQQVVRGDSAAYFCASSPGTGQEYGYTFGSGTRLTVV.

The chain recombines TRBV4-2 with TRBJ2-1, with TRBD1 identical over 8 bases. CDR1 is LGHNA, CDR2 YNFKEQ, per germline. The CDR3 length is 17 residues. The junction had 15 bases not matched to a gene; V was cut back by 3 bases and J by 8 bases. The CDR3 sequence is CASSQGTGFRQVDEQFF. CDR3 nucleotide sequence: TGTGCCAGCAGCCAGGGGACAGGCTTCCGACAAGTCGATGAGCAGTTCTTC.

This clonotype turned up a few times. V usage is TRBV7-2 and J usage is TRBJ2-4; tentative D call: TRBD2 (5 bases). Germline CDR1 and CDR2: SGHTA and FQGNSA. This CDR3 has 13 amino acids. Trimming removed 1 base at V and 8 bases at J, with 9 bases between. CDR3 sequence reads: CASSLDRGDIQYF. Here the CDR3 DNA reads TGTGCCAGCAGCTTAGATCGGGGAGACATTCAGTACTTC.

This clonotype has only a few counts. This chain links TRBV25-1 with TRBJ1-6; D not resolved. The CDR3 is 15 residues long. The ends were cut back, 3 bases at V and 7 bases at J, with 13 bases in the middle. The germline gives CDR1 MGHDK, CDR2 SYGVNS. The CDR3 sequence is CASSDPTKTNSPLHF. CDR3 in DNA: TGTGCCAGCAGTGATCCGACTAAAACGAATTCACCCCTCCACTTT.

A word on this clonotype: It may be a read error: a sequence one base away is much more abundant. This chain links TRBV7-8 with TRBJ2-1; a possible D gene is TRBD2 (5 bases). This CDR3 is built from 14 residues. CDR1 and CDR2 (germline): SGHVS, FQNEAQ. CDR3 DNA: TGTGCCGGCAGCTTAGCGCACTTGTACAATGAGCAGTTCTTC. Its translation is CAGSLAHLYNEQFF.

The V call is TRBV11-2, the J call TRBJ2-1, with TRBD2 identical over 10 bases. The CDR3 contains 15 residues. CDR1 and CDR2 from the germline V gene are SGHAT and FQNNGV. Trimming at V came to 3 bases and at J to 4 bases, leaving 3 bases not matched to a gene. The CDR3 protein is CASSFTSGMYNEQFF. The CDR3, as DNA: TGTGCCAGCAGCTTTACTAGCGGGATGTACAATGAGCAGTTCTTC.

This clonotype was seen only a few times. V and J are TRBV20-1 and TRBJ1-1, with 7 positions matching TRBD1. J was trimmed by 6 bases and V by 5 bases; bases with no gene match: 12. Looked up from germline, CDR1 is DFQATT and CDR2 is SNEGSKA (reference sequence). The length of the CDR3 is 14 residues. The CDR3 spells CSAGGQVVGAEAFF. The CDR3 bases are TGCAGTGCTGGAGGACAGGTCGTTGGCGCTGAAGCTTTCTTT.

This clonotype was recorded a few times. The rearrangement joins TRBV10-3 to TRBJ2-6, with D uncertain. CDR3 size: 15 residues. The germline V gene encodes CDR1 ENHRY and CDR2 SYGVKD. Trimming shortened V by 3 bases and J by 1 base, and 7 bases separated the two germline ends. The chain's CDR3 is CAISERASGANVLTF. The CDR3 coding sequence is TGTGCCATCAGTGAAAGGGCGTCTGGGGCCAACGTCCTGACTTTC.

This clonotype was counted between two and nine times. The chain carries TRBV20-1 and TRBJ2-1; 13 bases align to TRBD2. The CDR3 length is 17 residues. The V and J ends lost 6 bases and 0 bases, in that order; junction bases with no gene match: 8. Germline CDR1 DFQATT, CDR2 SNEGSKA (reference sequence). CDR3 sequence: CSAKPGTSGTSYNEQFF. In nucleotides, the CDR3 is TGCAGTGCAAAACCCGGGACTAGCGGGACCTCCTACAATGAGCAGTTCTTC.

The gene calls are TRBV15 and TRBJ2-5; D may be TRBD1 or TRBD2 (5 bases each). The V end lost 3 bases, the J end lost 5 bases, and 13 bases lay between the germline ends. This CDR3 comprises 14 residues. CDR1 and CDR2 (germline): LNHNV, YYDKDF (reference sequence). The CDR3 region is CATSRGDGRETQYF. The CDR3 DNA reads as TGTGCCACCAGCAGGGGGGATGGCCGGGAGACCCAGTACTTC. Full variable domain (missing parts from reference TRBV15 and TRBJ2-5): DAMVIQNPRYQVTQFGKPVTLSCSQTLNHNVMYWYQQKSSQAPKLLFHYYDKDFNNEADTPDNFQSRRPNTSFCFLDIRSPGLGDTAMYLCATSRGDGRETQYFGPGTRLLVL.

This clonotype was seen just once. The rearrangement uses TRBV5-1 and TRBJ1-1; the D is unclear. CDR1 is SGHRS, CDR2 YFSETQ, per germline. V was trimmed by 5 bases and J by 2 bases, leaving 10 bases between them. This CDR3 has 13 residues. CDR3 sequence (DNA): TGCGCCAGCAGTTATGGTGGAAACACTGAAGCTTTCTTT. Its translation is CASSYGGNTEAFF.

This clonotype was recorded a few times. This sequence joins TRBV10-3 and TRBJ2-3; 10 positions match TRBD2. The ends lost 4 bases at V and 6 bases at J; junction bases unmatched: 7. Germline V gives CDR1 ENHRY, CDR2 SYGVKD. CDR3 size: 15 residues. For the CDR3, the DNA is TGTGCCATCAGTGGTCCTAGCGGGAGTTCTGATACGCAGTATTTT. It is translated as CAISGPSGSSDTQYF.

The chain has TRBV7-3 and TRBJ2-2; the D gene is possibly TRBD1 (6 bases). V lost 10 bases, J lost 2 bases, and 14 bases lay in between. Germline CDR1 reads SGHTA; CDR2 reads FQGTGA. The CDR3 runs to 14 residues. DNA for the CDR3: TGTGCCACATCAACAGGGCCTAACACCGGGGAGCTGTTTTTT. It codes for CATSTGPNTGELFF. Supplemented by reference TRBV7-3 and TRBJ2-2, the full variable domain reads GAGVSQTPSNKVTEKGKYVELRCDPISGHTALYWYRQSLGQGPEFLIYFQGTGAADDSGLPNDRFFAVRPEGSVSTLKIQRTERGDSAVYLCATSTGPNTGELFFGEGSRLTVL.

This clonotype is termed medium-sized. The V call is TRBV2, the J call TRBJ2-3; D gene unclear. V lost 7 bases and J lost 2, with 10 bases in between. The germline V gene has CDR1 SNHLY and CDR2 FYNNEI. The CDR3 covers 13 residues. The CDR3 coding sequence is TGTGCCAGCAACCCTCCCTTCACAGATACGCAGTATTTT. Translating gives CASNPPFTDTQYF.

This clonotype was detected a few times. The chain employs TRBV20-1 and TRBJ2-3; 8 bases are a match to TRBD2. Germline CDR1 and CDR2: DFQATT and SNEGSKA (reference sequence). The V and J ends lost 3 bases and 13 bases, in that order; junction bases with no gene match: 12. The CDR3 length is 13 residues. The CDR3 loop reads CSASGTSGLGEYF. The CDR3 region has the DNA TGCAGTGCTAGTGGCACTAGCGGCTTGGGAGAGTATTTT.

The chain uses TRBV9 and TRBJ2-1; D is possibly TRBD2 (5 bases). The CDR3 runs 15 residues. With 0 bases removed from V and 7 bases from J, the gap between germline ends came to 14 bases. Germline loops: CDR1 SGDLS, CDR2 YYNGEE. CDR3 loop: CASSVAASMGNEQFF. CDR3 nucleotides: TGTGCCAGCAGCGTAGCGGCTAGCATGGGGAATGAGCAGTTCTTC.

V is TRBV20-1 and J is TRBJ2-3; 10 positions match TRBD2. CDR1 and CDR2 (germline): DFQATT, SNEGSKA (reference sequence). CDR3 size: 21 residues. V gave up 2 bases and J gave up 0 bases; unmatched junction bases: 20. The CDR3 DNA sequence: TGCAGTGCTAGACCAAACCAAGCGGGAGGGCCCCATTCACTCAGCACAGATACGCAGTATTTT. As protein: CSARPNQAGGPHSLSTDTQYF.

As DNA, the CDR3 is TGTGCCAGCAGCAAACCCGGACTAGCGGATGATGAGCAGTTCTTC. Its protein is CASSKPGLADDEQFF. The gene calls are TRBV21-1 and TRBJ2-1; TRBD2, the D gene given by the table, was not confirmed from the DNA. TRBV21-1 corresponds to a pseudogene. The CDR3 length is 15 residues.

V is TRBV20-1 and J is TRBJ1-2; 7 bases match TRBD1. The trim removed 6 bases at V and 8 bases at J, leaving 12 bases unmatched. Germline V gene sequence: CDR1 DFQATT, CDR2 SNEGSKA (reference sequence). The CDR3 spans 13 residues. The CDR3 loop is CSASEGAEEGYTF. In nucleotides, the CDR3 is TGCAGTGCATCTGAGGGGGCAGAAGAAGGCTACACCTTC.

This clonotype appeared a few times. The chain employs TRBV6-2 or TRBV6-3 and TRBJ2-7, with unresolved D. Trimming took 6 bases from V and 1 from J, leaving 13 bases between them. Germline lookup yields CDR1 MNHEY and CDR2 SVGEGT. The CDR3 sequence is 14 residues long. The CDR3 DNA reads as TGTGCCAGCAGCACTGTGGACGTATCCTACGAGCAGTACTTC. Protein product: CASSTVDVSYEQYF.

The rearrangement joins TRBV20-1 to TRBJ2-7, with 15 positions matching TRBD2. V shed 0 bases and J 4 bases; nucleotides not matched to a gene: 4. Germline CDR1 is DFQATT and CDR2 is SNEGSKA (reference sequence). This CDR3 comprises 16 residues. This CDR3 is CSARERTSGREYEQYF. Here the CDR3 DNA reads TGCAGTGCTAGAGAACGGACTAGCGGGAGGGAATACGAGCAGTACTTC.

The V and J genes are TRBV6-1 and TRBJ2-2; D is possibly TRBD2 (5 bases). CDR1 MNHNS and CDR2 SASEGT come from the germline V gene. The CDR3 length is 12 residues. Trimming cost V 7 bases and J 5 bases, with 8 bases left between them. The CDR3 DNA is TGTGCCAGCATCACTAGTACCGGGGAGCTGTTTTTT. Its translation: CASITSTGELFF.